One and the same sample provided the 27 T cell receptor beta chains below, sequenced in a study of CD8+ T cells in alopecia areata (dated by TCRdb to the late 2010s). The time point label on this specimen signifies: 4 weeks on oral tofacitinib. This sample's treatment or condition label indicates: oral pan-JAK inhibitor, 5-10 mg twice daily. The library was built by means of the immunoSEQ multiplex PCR assay. To provide template for TCR sequencing, every sample had RNA extracted and reverse transcribed into cDNA. TCRdb provides this immuneACCESS table in a form limited to in-frame rearrangements. Some clones are lacking; in checked studies, under half of them reflect an unresolved V gene, and why the rest are absent is not known. Across this sample there are some 190,000 clones, with roughly three fifths seen only once. The ten largest clones add up to over 0.55% of the sample. This specimen consisted of CD4+ T cells sorted from blood, obtained at week 4, from a patient treated with tofacitinib. The receptors were sampled from a human donor with alopecia areata.

This clone has more than one count but fewer than ten. The J gene is TRBJ1-1, the V gene TRBV4-3; D unclear. V lost 1 base and J lost 5, with 14 bases in between. This CDR3 spans 15 amino acids. Per germline, CDR1 LGHNA and CDR2 YSLEER. The CDR3 nucleotides are TGCGCCAGCAGCCAAGTGATCGCGGCGACGACTGAAGCTTTCTTT. Translation gives CASSQVIAATTEAFF.

The chain couples TRBV30 to TRBJ1-4, with unresolved D. Germline values: CDR1 GTSNPN, CDR2 SVGIG (reference sequence). This CDR3 has 10 residues. Trimming cost V 3 bases and J 8 bases, with 4 bases left between them. This CDR3 is CAWRKEKLFF. CDR3 DNA sequence: TGTGCCTGGAGAAAGGAAAAACTGTTTTTT.

The V call is TRBV18, the J call TRBJ2-1, with a tentative D call TRBD2 (6 bases). Germline assignment: CDR1 KGHSH and CDR2 LQKENI. This CDR3 is built from 14 residues. Trimming removed 8 bases from V and 7 bases from J, with 18 bases in between. CDR3 in DNA: TGTGCCAGCCTACGGGAGATATCGGGAAATGAGCAGTTCTTC. This sequence encodes CASLREISGNEQFF.

Note on this clone: Other DNA sequences in the sample encode the same CDR3. J is TRBJ2-5 and V is TRBV20-1; D unclear. V was pared by 3 bases and J by 4 bases, with 6 bases between. The CDR3 consists of 11 residues. Germline V CDR1 and CDR2: DFQATT, SNEGSKA (reference sequence). The CDR3 coding sequence is TGCAGTGCTAGCCTCGGAGAGACCCAGTACTTC. Translation gives CSASLGETQYF.

CDR3 residues: CASRREAGRTDTQYF. In nucleotides, the CDR3 is TGCGCCAGCAGAAGGGAGGCAGGGCGCACAGATACGCAGTATTTT. The genes are TRBV5-1 and TRBJ2-3, with D possibly being TRBD2 (6 bases). Trimming took off 5 bases at V and 1 base at J, with 14 bases between the two ends. This CDR3 spans 15 amino acids. Germline V gene sequence: CDR1 SGHRS, CDR2 YFSETQ.

The rearrangement links TRBV29-1 to TRBJ2-7, with TRBD1 matching over 8 bases. CDR3 length equals 12 residues. V lost 5 bases and J lost 4; bases outside the gene matches: 4. CDR1 and CDR2 from the germline V gene are SQVTM and ANQGSEA. CDR3 amino acids: CSVRDRTYEQYF. DNA for the CDR3: TGCAGCGTTAGGGACAGGACATACGAGCAGTACTTC.

The chain carries TRBV27 and TRBJ2-5; possible D gene TRBD2, 5 bases. Germline V gene sequence: CDR1 MNHEY, CDR2 SMNVEV (reference sequence). The CDR3 runs 16 residues. Trimming stripped 3 bases from V and 5 bases from J, with 19 bases between. The CDR3 DNA follows: TGTGCCAGCAGTTTGGTAGCGCGAACCGAAGGGGAGACCCAGTACTTC. Translated, it gives CASSLVARTEGETQYF.

The gene calls are TRBV4-1 and TRBJ2-6, with D hard to call. Trimming took 0 bases from V and 0 from J, leaving 3 bases between them. The germline V gene encodes CDR1 MGHRA and CDR2 YSYEKL. This CDR3 comprises 15 residues. The CDR3 sequence: CASSQEGSGANVLTF. DNA for the CDR3: TGCGCCAGCAGCCAAGAGGGCTCTGGGGCCAACGTCCTGACTTTC.

About this clone itself: Other DNA sequences of this sample code for an identical CDR3. The chain combines TRBV20-1 with TRBJ2-5; D is unclear. The V gene lost 1 base and the J gene lost 1 base, with 1 base spanning the gap. Germline V gene lookup returns CDR1 DFQATT and CDR2 SNEGSKA (reference sequence). CDR3 length equals 11 residues. This CDR3 reads CSARVQETQYF. The CDR3 DNA follows: TGCAGTGCTAGAGTCCAAGAGACCCAGTACTTC.

This clone was detected only a few times. The rearrangement uses TRBV5-5 and TRBJ1-1; 8 bases match TRBD1. This CDR3 is 16 amino acids long. J gave up 0 bases and V 4 bases, and 8 bases lay outside the gene matches. CDR1 is SGHKS and CDR2 is YYEKEE in the germline V gene (reference sequence). The CDR3 DNA follows: TGTGCCAGCAGCAGAACCCCGGGACAGGTGAACACTGAAGCTTTCTTT. This translates into CASSRTPGQVNTEAFF.

This chain links TRBV5-6 with TRBJ2-1, with 7 bases lining up with TRBD2. CDR3 size: 15 residues. Germline V gene data show CDR1 as SGHDT and CDR2 as YYEEEE. The ends lost 2 bases at V and 4 bases at J; junction bases unmatched: 6. The CDR3, as DNA: TGTGCCAGCAGCTTTCGGCTAGCGGTTTACAATGAGCAGTTCTTC. It yields the protein CASSFRLAVYNEQFF.

The table lists this clone with a few counts. V gene TRBV5-1 combines with J gene TRBJ2-3, with D possibly TRBD2 on 6 matching bases. CDR1 is SGHRS and CDR2 is YFSETQ in the germline V gene. The V and J ends lost 4 bases and 6 bases respectively, with 15 bases between them. The CDR3 has 14 residues. As DNA, the CDR3 is TGCGCCAGCAGCCCGGGACTTTCTACCGATACGCAGTATTTT. Translation: CASSPGLSTDTQYF.

This clone appeared a single time. This chain connects TRBV7-6 to TRBJ1-5; D remains unclear. The CDR3 sequence is 15 residues long. Germline CDR1 reads SGHVS; CDR2 reads FNYEAQ. V gave up 5 bases and J gave up 11 bases, with 22 bases separating them. CDR3 bases: TGTGCCAGCAGCGCGGACCCGATAAGTGCCCGGGCCCAGCATTTT. Protein: CASSADPISARAQHF. Using reference TRBV7-6 and TRBJ1-5 for the parts outside the CDR3, the full variable domain is GAGVSQSPRYKVTKRGQDVALRCDPISGHVSLYWYRQALGQGPEFLTYFNYEAQQDKSGLPNDRFSAERPEGSISTLTIQRTEQRDSAMYRCASSADPISARAQHFGDGTRLSIL.

The chain combines TRBV7-9 with TRBJ2-1; 8 bases are shared with TRBD2. Germline V CDR1 and CDR2: SEHNR, FQNEAQ (reference sequence). The V gene end was trimmed by 1 base and the J gene end by 4 bases; junction bases not matched to a gene: 15. The CDR3 length is 19 residues. The CDR3 protein is CASSLGGSLVAGKYNEQFF. The CDR3 region has the DNA TGTGCCAGCAGCTTAGGAGGGAGTTTGGTAGCGGGAAAGTACAATGAGCAGTTCTTC.

The chain links TRBV7-2 to TRBJ1-1, with D perhaps TRBD1 (5 bases). Per the germline V gene, CDR1 is SGHTA and CDR2 is FQGNSA. V lost 8 bases, J lost 3 bases, and 13 bases lay in between. This CDR3 has 13 amino acids. The CDR3 protein is CASSGAGYTEAFF. The CDR3 region has the DNA TGTGCCAGCTCCGGTGCAGGGTACACTGAAGCTTTCTTT.

The V and J genes are TRBV7-8 and TRBJ1-1; TRBD1 agrees at 9 bases. Germline-derived CDR1 and CDR2 are SGHVS and FQNEAQ. The V segment lost 2 bases and the J segment 3 bases; nucleotides outside the gene matches: 16. The CDR3 is 19 residues long. The CDR3 nucleotides read TGTGCCAGCAGCTTATTCGGACAGGGGATTCTAAATCCGTACACTGAAGCTTTCTTT. Translated, it gives CASSLFGQGILNPYTEAFF.

As for this clone: Other DNA sequences within the sample encode an identical CDR3. CDR3 bases: TGCAGCGTTGAAGATAGATGGAACACTGAAGCTTTCTTT. Translating gives CSVEDRWNTEAFF. The gene calls are TRBV29-1 and TRBJ1-1; D remains ambiguous. V was pared by 0 bases and J by 1 base, with 6 bases between. The CDR3 runs 13 residues. Per the germline V gene, CDR1 is SQVTM and CDR2 is ANQGSEA.

V and J are TRBV18 and TRBJ2-5; TRBD2 might be the D (6 bases). Germline V gives CDR1 KGHSH, CDR2 LQKENI. V shed 1 base and J shed 2 bases, with 20 bases lying between them. The CDR3 sequence is 18 residues long. The CDR3 loop reads CASSPLTRPRSGQETQYF. DNA for the CDR3: TGTGCCAGCTCACCACTAACTCGTCCTAGAAGCGGGCAAGAGACCCAGTACTTC.

V gene TRBV29-1 combines with J gene TRBJ2-1, with 7 nucleotides matching TRBD1. The CDR3 is made up of 13 amino acids. Germline CDR1 reads SQVTM; CDR2 reads ANQGSEA. CDR3 region: CSLRTGHYNEQFF. The DNA of the CDR3 is TGCAGTCTACGGACAGGTCACTACAATGAGCAGTTCTTC.

V and J are TRBV7-2 and TRBJ2-5; TRBD2 matches at 11 bases. The V gene's germline CDR1 is SGHTA and CDR2 FQGNSA. The CDR3 totals 16 residues. V lost 1 base and J lost 5; bases outside the gene matches: 6. CDR3: CASSLDLVAGGETQYF. CDR3 sequence (DNA): TGTGCCAGCAGCTTAGACCTTGTAGCGGGAGGGGAGACCCAGTACTTC.

This clone was seen only a few times. This chain links TRBV10-3 with TRBJ2-1, with TRBD2 identical over 7 bases. Losses at the gene ends were 4 bases for V and 9 bases for J; bases not matched to a gene: 3. This CDR3 has 12 residues. Per the germline V gene, CDR1 is ENHRY and CDR2 is SYGVKD. CDR3 bases: TGTGCCATCAGTGGACTAGCAAGTGAGCAGTTCTTC. The encoded protein is CAISGLASEQFF.

V gene TRBV4-3 combines with J gene TRBJ1-1; D unresolved. Germline CDR1 and CDR2: LGHNA and YSLEER. The CDR3 runs 14 residues. Trimming took 4 bases from V and 5 from J, leaving 14 bases between them. CDR3 residues: CASSREMGFTEAFF. The CDR3 DNA reads as TGCGCCAGCAGCCGAGAGATGGGGTTTACTGAAGCTTTCTTT.

The gene calls are TRBV30 and TRBJ2-4; D ambiguous. This CDR3 spans 11 amino acids. Trimming took 4 bases from V and 6 from J, leaving 7 bases between them. Germline V gene lookup returns CDR1 GTSNPN and CDR2 SVGIG (reference sequence). The CDR3 reads CAWNWGNIQYF. CDR3 DNA sequence: TGTGCCTGGAACTGGGGAAACATTCAGTACTTC.

The chain recombines TRBV4-2 with TRBJ2-5; D ambiguous. The germline CDR1 and CDR2 sequences are LGHNA and YNFKEQ. The CDR3 extends over 14 amino acids. The ends were cut back, 1 base at V and 2 bases at J, with 8 bases in the middle. The CDR3 is CASSQVGGQETQYF. CDR3 DNA: TGTGCCAGCAGCCAAGTCGGCGGTCAAGAGACCCAGTACTTC.

The genes are TRBV29-1 and TRBJ1-2; TRBD1 might be the D (6 bases). Trimming shortened V by 7 bases and J by 5 bases, and 17 bases separated the two germline ends. CDR3 length: 13 residues. The germline V gene encodes CDR1 SQVTM and CDR2 ANQGSEA. The CDR3 nucleotides read TGCAGCGGTGGAGACAGGACGCTATATGGCTACACCTTC. It codes for CSGGDRTLYGYTF.

The genes are TRBV2 and TRBJ2-3, with a weak D call TRBD1 (5 bases). The ends were cut back, 8 bases at V and 11 bases at J, with 14 bases in the middle. The germline gives CDR1 SNHLY, CDR2 FYNNEI. The CDR3 contains 11 residues. The CDR3 reads CASAKGAKQYF. DNA of the CDR3: TGTGCCAGCGCAAAAGGGGCTAAGCAGTATTTT.

This chain's CDR3 is CAWKRRSTDTQYF. The CDR3 DNA follows: TGTGCCTGGAAGCGTCGGAGCACAGATACGCAGTATTTT. This rearrangement joins TRBV30 to TRBJ2-3; no clear D gene. Germline assignment: CDR1 GTSNPN and CDR2 SVGIG (reference sequence). V was shortened by 4 bases and J by 0 bases, with 8 bases between the two germline ends. The CDR3 has 13 amino acids.